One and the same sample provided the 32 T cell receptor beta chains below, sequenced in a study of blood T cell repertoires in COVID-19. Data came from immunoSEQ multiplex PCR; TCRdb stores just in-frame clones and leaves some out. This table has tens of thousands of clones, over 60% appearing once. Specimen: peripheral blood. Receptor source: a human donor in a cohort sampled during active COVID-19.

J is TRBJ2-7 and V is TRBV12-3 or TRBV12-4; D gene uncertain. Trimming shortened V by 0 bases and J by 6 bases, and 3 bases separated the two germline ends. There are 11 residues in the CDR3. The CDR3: CASSLAREQYF. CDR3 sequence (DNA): TGTGCCAGCAGTTTAGCGCGCGAGCAGTACTTC.

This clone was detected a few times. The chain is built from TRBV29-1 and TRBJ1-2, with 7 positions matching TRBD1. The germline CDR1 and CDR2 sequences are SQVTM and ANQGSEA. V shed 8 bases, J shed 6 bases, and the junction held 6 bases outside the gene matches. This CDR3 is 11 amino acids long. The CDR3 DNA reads TGCAGCATGAGACAGGGTGATGGCTACACCTTC. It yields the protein CSMRQGDGYTF.

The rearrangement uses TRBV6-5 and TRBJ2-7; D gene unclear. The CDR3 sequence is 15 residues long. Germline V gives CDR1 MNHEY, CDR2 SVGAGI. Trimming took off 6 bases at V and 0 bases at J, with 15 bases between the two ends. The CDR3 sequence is CASRADRGSSYEQYF. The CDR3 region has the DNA TGTGCCAGCAGGGCCGACCGCGGCAGCTCCTACGAGCAGTACTTC.

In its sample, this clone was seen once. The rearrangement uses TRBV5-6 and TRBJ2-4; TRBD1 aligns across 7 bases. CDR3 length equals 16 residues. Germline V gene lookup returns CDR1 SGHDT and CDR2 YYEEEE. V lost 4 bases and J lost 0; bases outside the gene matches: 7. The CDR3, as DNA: TGTGCCAGCAGCGCCGAGGGGGCCCTAGCCAAAAACATTCAGTACTTC. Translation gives CASSAEGALAKNIQYF.

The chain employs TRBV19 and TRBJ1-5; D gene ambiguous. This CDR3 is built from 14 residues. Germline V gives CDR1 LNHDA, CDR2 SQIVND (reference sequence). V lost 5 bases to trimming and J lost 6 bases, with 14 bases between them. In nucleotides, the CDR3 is TGTGCCAGTAGTGAGAGGGCAGGAGGTCAGCCCCAGCATTTT. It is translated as CASSERAGGQPQHF.

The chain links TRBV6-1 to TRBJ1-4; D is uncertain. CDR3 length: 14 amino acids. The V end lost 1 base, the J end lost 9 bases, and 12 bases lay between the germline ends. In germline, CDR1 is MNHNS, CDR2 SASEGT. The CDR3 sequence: CASSEDYLRKKLFF. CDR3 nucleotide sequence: TGTGCCAGCAGTGAAGATTACTTGAGGAAAAAACTGTTTTTT.

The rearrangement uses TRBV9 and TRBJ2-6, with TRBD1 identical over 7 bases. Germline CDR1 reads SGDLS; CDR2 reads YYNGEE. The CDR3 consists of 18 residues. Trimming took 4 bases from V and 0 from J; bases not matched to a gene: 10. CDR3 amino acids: CASSTPGQPDSGANVLTF. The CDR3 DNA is TGTGCCAGCAGCACACCGGGACAGCCTGACTCTGGGGCCAACGTCCTGACTTTC.

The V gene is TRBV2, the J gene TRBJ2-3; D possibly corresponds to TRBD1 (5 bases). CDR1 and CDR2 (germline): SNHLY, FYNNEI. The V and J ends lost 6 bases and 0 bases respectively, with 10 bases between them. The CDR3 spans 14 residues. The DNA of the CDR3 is TGTGCCAGCAGGACAGTCCCTAGCACAGATACGCAGTATTTT. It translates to CASRTVPSTDTQYF.

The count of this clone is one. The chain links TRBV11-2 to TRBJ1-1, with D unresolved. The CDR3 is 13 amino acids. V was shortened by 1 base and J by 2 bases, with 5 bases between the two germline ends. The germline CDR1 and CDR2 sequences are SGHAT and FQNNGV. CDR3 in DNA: TGTGCCAGCAGCTTAGTAGTAAACACTGAAGCTTTCTTT. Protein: CASSLVVNTEAFF.

CDR3 in DNA: TGCGCCAGCAGCCAAGTCGGCCTAGCGGGCAACAATGAGCAGTTCTTC. Its protein is CASSQVGLAGNNEQFF. This rearrangement joins TRBV4-1 to TRBJ2-1, with 8 bases that match TRBD2. Germline V gene data show CDR1 as MGHRA and CDR2 as YSYEKL. With V trimmed by 1 base and J by 5 bases, 7 bases remained unmatched. The CDR3 extends over 16 amino acids.

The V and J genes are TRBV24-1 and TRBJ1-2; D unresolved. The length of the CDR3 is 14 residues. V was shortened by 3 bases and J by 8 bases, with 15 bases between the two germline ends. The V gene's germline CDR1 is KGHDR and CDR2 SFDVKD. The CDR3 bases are TGTGCCACCAGTGATCCGGCTAGTGGTAAAGGCTACACCTTC. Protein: CATSDPASGKGYTF.

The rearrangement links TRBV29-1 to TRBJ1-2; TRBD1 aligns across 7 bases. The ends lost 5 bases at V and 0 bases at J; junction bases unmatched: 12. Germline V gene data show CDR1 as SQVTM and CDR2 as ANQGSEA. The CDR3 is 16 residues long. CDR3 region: CSVYGLRDSTNYGYTF. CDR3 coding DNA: TGCAGCGTTTATGGACTCCGGGACAGTACTAACTATGGCTACACCTTC.

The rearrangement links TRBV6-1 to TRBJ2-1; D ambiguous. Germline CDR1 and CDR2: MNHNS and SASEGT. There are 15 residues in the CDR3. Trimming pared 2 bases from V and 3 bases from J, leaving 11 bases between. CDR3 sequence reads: CASSEMASGYNEQFF. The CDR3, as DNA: TGTGCCAGCAGTGAAATGGCGTCAGGCTACAATGAGCAGTTCTTC.

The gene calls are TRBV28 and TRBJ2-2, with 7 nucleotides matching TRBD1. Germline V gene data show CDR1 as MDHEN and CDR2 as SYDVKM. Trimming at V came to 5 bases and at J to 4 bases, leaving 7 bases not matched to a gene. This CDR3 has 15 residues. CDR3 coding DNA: TGTGCCAGCAGTGTACCGGGACAGAGCACCGGGGAGCTGTTTTTT. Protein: CASSVPGQSTGELFF.

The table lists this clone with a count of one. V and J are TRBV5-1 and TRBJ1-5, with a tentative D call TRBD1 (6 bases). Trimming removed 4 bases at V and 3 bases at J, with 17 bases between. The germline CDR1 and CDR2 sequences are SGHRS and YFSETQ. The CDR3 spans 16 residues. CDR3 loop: CASSGSRQVYNQPQHF. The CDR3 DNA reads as TGCGCCAGCAGCGGCTCGCGACAGGTTTACAATCAGCCCCAGCATTTT. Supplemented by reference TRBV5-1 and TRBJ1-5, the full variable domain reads KAGVTQTPRYLIKTRGQQVTLSCSPISGHRSVSWYQQTPGQGLQFLFEYFSETQRNKGNFPGRFSGRQFSNSRSEMNVSTLELGDSALYLCASSGSRQVYNQPQHFGDGTRLSIL.

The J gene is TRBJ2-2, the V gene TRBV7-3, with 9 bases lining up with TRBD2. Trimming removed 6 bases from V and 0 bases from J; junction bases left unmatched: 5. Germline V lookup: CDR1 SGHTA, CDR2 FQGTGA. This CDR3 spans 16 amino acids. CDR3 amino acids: CASSYGTSSNTGELFF. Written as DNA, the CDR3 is TGTGCCAGCAGTTATGGGACTAGCTCGAACACCGGGGAGCTGTTTTTT.

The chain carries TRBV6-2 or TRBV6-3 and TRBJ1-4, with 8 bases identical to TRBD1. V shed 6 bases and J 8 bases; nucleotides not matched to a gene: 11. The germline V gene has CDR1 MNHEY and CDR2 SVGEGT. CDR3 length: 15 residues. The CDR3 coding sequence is TGTGCCAGCAGCTCCGACAGGGGCCCAGGAGAAAAACTGTTTTTT. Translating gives CASSSDRGPGEKLFF.

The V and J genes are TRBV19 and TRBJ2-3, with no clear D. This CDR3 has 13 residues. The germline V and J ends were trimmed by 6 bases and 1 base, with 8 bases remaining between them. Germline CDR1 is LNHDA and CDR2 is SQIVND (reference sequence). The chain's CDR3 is CASSSPGTDTQYF. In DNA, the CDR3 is TGTGCCAGTAGCTCTCCAGGCACAGATACGCAGTATTTT.

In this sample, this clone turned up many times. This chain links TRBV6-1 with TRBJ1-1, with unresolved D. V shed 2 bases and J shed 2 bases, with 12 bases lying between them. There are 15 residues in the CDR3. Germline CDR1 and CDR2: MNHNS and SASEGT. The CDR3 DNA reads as TGTGCCAGCAGTGAAATGGAGAGCACCAACACTGAAGCTTTCTTT. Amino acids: CASSEMESTNTEAFF.

Here the CDR3 reads CASSVGWPDSAEQYF. The DNA of the CDR3 is TGTGCCAGCAGCGTAGGTTGGCCCGATTCCGCCGAGCAGTACTTC. This sequence joins TRBV9 and TRBJ2-7; the D is unclear. V was pared by 0 bases and J by 6 bases, with 16 bases between. Germline V gene lookup returns CDR1 SGDLS and CDR2 YYNGEE. The CDR3 has 15 residues. The full variable domain, rest sourced from reference TRBV9 and TRBJ2-7, is DSGVTQTPKHLITATGQRVTLRCSPRSGDLSVYWYQQSLDQGLQFLIQYYNGEERAKGNILERFSAQQFPDLHSELNLSSLELGDSALYFCASSVGWPDSAEQYFGPGTRLTVT.

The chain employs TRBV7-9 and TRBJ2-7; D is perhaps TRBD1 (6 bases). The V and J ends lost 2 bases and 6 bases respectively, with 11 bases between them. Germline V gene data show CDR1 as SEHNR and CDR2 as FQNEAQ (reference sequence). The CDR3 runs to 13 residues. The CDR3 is CASSLIVGGEQYF. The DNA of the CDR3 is TGTGCCAGCAGCTTAATTGTAGGGGGCGAGCAGTACTTC. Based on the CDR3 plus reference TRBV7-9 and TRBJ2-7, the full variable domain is DTGVSQNPRHKITKRGQNVTFRCDPISEHNRLYWYRQTLGQGPEFLTYFQNEAQLEKSRLLSDRFSAERPKGSFSTLEIQRTEQGDSAMYLCASSLIVGGEQYFGPGTRLTVT.

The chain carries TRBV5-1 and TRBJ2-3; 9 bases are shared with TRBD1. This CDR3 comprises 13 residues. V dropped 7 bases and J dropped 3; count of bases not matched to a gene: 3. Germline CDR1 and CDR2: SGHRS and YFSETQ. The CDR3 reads CASFGTGTDTQYF. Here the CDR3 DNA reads TGCGCCAGCTTCGGGACAGGGACAGATACGCAGTATTTT. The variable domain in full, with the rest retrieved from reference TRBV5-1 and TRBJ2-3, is KAGVTQTPRYLIKTRGQQVTLSCSPISGHRSVSWYQQTPGQGLQFLFEYFSETQRNKGNFPGRFSGRQFSNSRSEMNVSTLELGDSALYLCASFGTGTDTQYFGPGTRLTVL.

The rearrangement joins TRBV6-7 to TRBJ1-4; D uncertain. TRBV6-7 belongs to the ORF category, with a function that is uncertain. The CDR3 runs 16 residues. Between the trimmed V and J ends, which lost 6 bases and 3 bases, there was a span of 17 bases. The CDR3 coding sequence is TGTGCCAGCAGGAACTACGGGAAGGCGGCTAATGAAAAACTGTTTTTT. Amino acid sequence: CASRNYGKAANEKLFF.

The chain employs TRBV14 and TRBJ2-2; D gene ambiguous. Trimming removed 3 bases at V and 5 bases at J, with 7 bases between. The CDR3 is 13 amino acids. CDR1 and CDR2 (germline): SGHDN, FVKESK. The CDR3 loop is CASSHLITGELFF. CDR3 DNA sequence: TGTGCCAGCAGCCACTTAATAACCGGGGAGCTGTTTTTT.

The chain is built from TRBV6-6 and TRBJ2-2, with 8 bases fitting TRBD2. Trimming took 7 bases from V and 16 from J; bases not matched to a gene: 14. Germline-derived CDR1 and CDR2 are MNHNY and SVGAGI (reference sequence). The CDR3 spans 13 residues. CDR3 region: CASITDPGGHEFF. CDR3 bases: TGTGCCAGCATCACGGATCCGGGGGGGCATGAGTTTTTT.

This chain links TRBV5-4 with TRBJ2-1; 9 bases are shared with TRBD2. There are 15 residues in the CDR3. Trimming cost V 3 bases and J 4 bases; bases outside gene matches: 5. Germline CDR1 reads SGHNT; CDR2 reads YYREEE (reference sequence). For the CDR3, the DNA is TGTGCCAGCAGCTCCGCTAGCGGGGATTACAATGAGCAGTTCTTC. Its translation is CASSSASGDYNEQFF.

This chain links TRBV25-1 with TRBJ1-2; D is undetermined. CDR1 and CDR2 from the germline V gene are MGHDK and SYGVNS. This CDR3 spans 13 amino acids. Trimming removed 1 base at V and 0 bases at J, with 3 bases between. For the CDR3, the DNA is TGTGCCAGCAGTGAATCTCCTAACTATGGCTACACCTTC. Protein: CASSESPNYGYTF.

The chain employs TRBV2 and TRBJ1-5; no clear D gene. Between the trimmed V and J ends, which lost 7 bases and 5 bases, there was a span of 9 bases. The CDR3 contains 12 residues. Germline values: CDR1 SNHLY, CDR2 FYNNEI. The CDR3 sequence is CASTDSDQPQHF. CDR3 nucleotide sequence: TGTGCCAGCACGGACTCAGATCAGCCCCAGCATTTT.

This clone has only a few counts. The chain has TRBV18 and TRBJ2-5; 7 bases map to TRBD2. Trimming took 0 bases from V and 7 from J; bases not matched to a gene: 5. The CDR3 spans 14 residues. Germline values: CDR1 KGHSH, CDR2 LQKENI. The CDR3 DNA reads TGTGCCAGCTCACCACCTGCGGGGGTGAGGACCCAGTACTTC. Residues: CASSPPAGVRTQYF.

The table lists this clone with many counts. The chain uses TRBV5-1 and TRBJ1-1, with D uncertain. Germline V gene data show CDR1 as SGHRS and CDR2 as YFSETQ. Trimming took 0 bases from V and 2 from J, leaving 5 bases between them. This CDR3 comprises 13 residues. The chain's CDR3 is CASSLVINTEAFF. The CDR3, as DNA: TGCGCCAGCAGCTTGGTTATTAACACTGAAGCTTTCTTT.

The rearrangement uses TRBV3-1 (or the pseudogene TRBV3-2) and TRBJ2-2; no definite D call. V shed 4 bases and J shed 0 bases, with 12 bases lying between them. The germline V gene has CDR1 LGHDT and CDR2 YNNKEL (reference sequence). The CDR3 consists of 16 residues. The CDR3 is CASSPSLPPNTGELFF. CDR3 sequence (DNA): TGTGCCAGCAGCCCGTCACTACCTCCGAACACCGGGGAGCTGTTTTTT.

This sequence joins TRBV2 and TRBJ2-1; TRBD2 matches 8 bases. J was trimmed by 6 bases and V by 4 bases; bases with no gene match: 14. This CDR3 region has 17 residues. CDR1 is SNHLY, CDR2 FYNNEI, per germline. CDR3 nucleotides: TGTGCCAGCAGTGTACGGGGCAGGCGGGGGGCCAGCAATGAGCAGTTCTTC. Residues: CASSVRGRRGASNEQFF.